This T cell receptor (beta chain) was recorded in a study of CD8+CD57+ T cells in acquired aplastic anemia. About the research overall: The sorted CD4+ and CD8+ cells yielded an average approximately 3.2 ug of DNA. Study-wide results and limits: Overlap between patients and controls comprised about 28 CD8+ CDR3 sequences.

Template material for TCR beta VDJ and CDR3 profiling consisted of genomic DNA. One entry per CDR3 protein, called by TCRdb with MiXCR from the reads. This table has more than 250,000 distinct CDR3 sequences, about 80% appearing once. This CDR3 is 13 amino acids long. Germline CDR1 SGHVS, CDR2 FQNEAQ. In the case of this clonotype: The antigen is not known. At one boundary the junction diverges from the germline segment, which might be a read error.

Selection for sequencing was limited to patients who had shown CD8+CD57+ cell expansion by flow cytometry. Severe acquired aplastic anemia was present in all patients. The V call is TRBV7-8, the J call TRBJ2-3; D is perhaps TRBD1 or TRBD2 (6 bases each). The source material was sorted CD4+, CD8+, or CD8+CD57+ T cells (not recorded which) from PBMCs. The TCR sequence derives from a human donor with aplastic anemia. The chain's CDR3 is CASGDGGTADTQF. CDR3 nucleotide sequence: TGTGCCAGCGGCGACGGGGGCACAGCCGATACGCAGTTT.